These 27 T cell receptor beta chains originate from one sample sequenced in a study of shared clonotypes between healthy human individuals. The assay was immunoSEQ multiplex PCR, and TCRdb's table has in-frame clones only and misses some. Counted here are roughly 1.4 million clones, 98% occurring once; the ten biggest clones make up approximately 0.38%. The material sequenced was naive CD4+ T cells sorted from blood. Subset indicated: CD45RA+ positively selected. Receptors originate from a man aged 25-40 years in good health.

The chain recombines TRBV5-1 with TRBJ2-3, with D uncertain. The CDR3 is 15 residues long. V lost 0 bases and J lost 4, with 12 bases in between. In germline, CDR1 is SGHRS, CDR2 YFSETQ. CDR3 coding DNA: TGCGCCAGCAGCTTGGCAGTAGCTTTCCCAGATACGCAGTATTTT. Residues: CASSLAVAFPDTQYF.

J is TRBJ2-4 and V is TRBV5-6; maybe TRBD2 (5 bases). V was pared by 4 bases and J by 6 bases, with 14 bases between. This CDR3 has 14 amino acids. CDR1 is SGHDT, CDR2 YYEEEE, per germline. DNA for the CDR3: TGTGCCAGCAGCGTCGGACTGCCCCCAAACATTCAGTACTTC. Its protein is CASSVGLPPNIQYF.

The V call is TRBV9, the J call TRBJ1-5, with a possible D match to TRBD1 (6 bases). Trimming stripped 0 bases from V and 6 bases from J, with 13 bases between. Per the germline V gene, CDR1 is SGDLS and CDR2 is YYNGEE. This CDR3 is 15 amino acids long. The CDR3 here is CASSVDGGRGQPQHF. The DNA of the CDR3 is TGTGCCAGCAGCGTAGACGGGGGCCGGGGTCAGCCCCAGCATTTT.

The chain joins TRBV5-6 to TRBJ2-6; maybe TRBD1 (6 bases). The CDR3 covers 17 residues. Germline V gene data show CDR1 as SGHDT and CDR2 as YYEEEE. V was pared by 4 bases and J by 0 bases, with 14 bases between. The CDR3 region is CASSLPTGHSGANVLTF. The CDR3 region has the DNA TGTGCCAGCAGCCTACCGACAGGCCACTCTGGGGCCAACGTCCTGACTTTC.

The CDR3 sequence is CASSPTSGRRANVLTF. The CDR3 DNA reads TGTGCCAGCAGCCCGACTAGCGGGAGGCGGGCCAACGTCCTGACTTTC. The rearrangement joins TRBV11-3 to TRBJ2-6; 13 positions match TRBD2. The germline gives CDR1 SGHNT, CDR2 YENEEA. The CDR3 is 16 amino acids. The V and J ends lost 5 bases and 5 bases, in that order; junction bases with no gene match: 3.

The chain joins TRBV15 to TRBJ2-5, with TRBD1 matching over 10 bases. This CDR3 has 17 amino acids. CDR1 is LNHNV and CDR2 is YYDKDF in the germline V gene (reference sequence). The junction had 9 bases not matched to a gene; V was cut back by 1 base and J by 4 bases. The CDR3 loop reads CATSRGPDRGPRETQYF. The CDR3 nucleotides are TGTGCCACCAGCAGAGGACCTGACAGGGGGCCTAGAGAGACCCAGTACTTC.

The chain is built from TRBV28 and TRBJ1-4; D uncertain. CDR1 MDHEN and CDR2 SYDVKM come from the germline V gene. Trimming pared 3 bases from V and 3 bases from J, leaving 8 bases between. CDR3 length equals 14 residues. CDR3 region: CASSLAGANEKLFF. The CDR3 nucleotides are TGTGCCAGCAGTTTGGCGGGAGCTAATGAAAAACTGTTTTTT.

The chain joins TRBV5-5 to TRBJ2-7; D may match TRBD1 or TRBD2 (6 bases each). The CDR3 is made up of 14 amino acids. Deletions cut 4 bases from V and 3 bases from J, with 14 bases between. Germline assignment: CDR1 SGHKS and CDR2 YYEKEE (reference sequence). CDR3 bases: TGTGCCAGCAGCAGTGGAGGGACAAGCTACGAGCAGTACTTC. Translation: CASSSGGTSYEQYF. The complete variable domain, with remaining parts taken from reference TRBV5-5 and TRBJ2-7, reads DAGVTQSPTHLIKTRGQQVTLRCSPISGHKSVSWYQQVLGQGPQFIFQYYEKEERGRGNFPDRFSARQFPNYSSELNVNALLLGDSALYLCASSSGGTSYEQYFGPGTRLTVT.

This chain uses TRBV25-1 with TRBJ2-3; D is undetermined. The germline V and J ends were trimmed by 3 bases and 1 base, with 11 bases remaining between them. CDR3 length equals 15 residues. Germline values: CDR1 MGHDK, CDR2 SYGVNS. The CDR3 protein is CASSEIARGTDTQYF. The CDR3 region has the DNA TGTGCCAGCAGTGAGATTGCCCGGGGCACAGATACGCAGTATTTT.

This rearrangement joins TRBV18 to TRBJ2-2, with TRBD1 identical over 8 bases. CDR1 is KGHSH and CDR2 is LQKENI in the germline V gene. The CDR3 runs 16 residues. J gave up 2 bases and V 2 bases, and 4 bases lay outside the gene matches. CDR3: CASSPGSGGNTGELFF. CDR3 in DNA: TGTGCCAGCTCACCAGGTTCAGGGGGCAACACCGGGGAGCTGTTTTTT.

This chain links TRBV27 with TRBJ1-3; 7 nucleotides agree with TRBD1. Germline V lookup: CDR1 MNHEY, CDR2 SMNVEV (reference sequence). With 5 bases clipped from V and 2 bases from J, the junction kept 3 bases outside the gene matches. This CDR3 contains 14 residues. In DNA form, the CDR3 reads TGTGCCAGCAGTACTGACAGGGCTGGAAACACCATATATTTT. This translates into CASSTDRAGNTIYF.

This chain joins TRBV5-5 and TRBJ1-2; D is perhaps TRBD1 (5 bases). From germline, CDR1 is SGHKS and CDR2 YYEKEE (reference sequence). CDR3 length: 17 amino acids. V was cut by 1 base and J by 0 bases, with 16 bases left in between. CDR3 amino acids: CASSLLFPTASNYGYTF. For the CDR3, the DNA is TGTGCCAGCAGCTTGCTGTTCCCGACAGCCTCTAACTATGGCTACACCTTC.

The chain recombines TRBV6-5 with TRBJ2-3; tentative D call: TRBD2 (6 bases). Trimming left V 6 bases short and J 4 bases short, with 14 bases between. The CDR3 spans 14 residues. Germline V gene lookup returns CDR1 MNHEY and CDR2 SVGAGI. CDR3 residues: CASSQRGGADTQYF. The CDR3 DNA sequence: TGTGCCAGCAGCCAAAGGGGCGGGGCAGATACGCAGTATTTT.

J is TRBJ2-3 and V is TRBV27; 7 bases align to TRBD1. Germline V lookup: CDR1 MNHEY, CDR2 SMNVEV (reference sequence). The CDR3 is made up of 15 amino acids. Trimming at V came to 2 bases and at J to 2 bases, leaving 4 bases not matched to a gene. The CDR3 region has the DNA TGTGCCAGCAGTTTAAAGGGGACAGTCACAGATACGCAGTATTTT. It yields the protein CASSLKGTVTDTQYF.

This clone has only a few counts. Other DNA sequences within the sample encode an identical CDR3. The rearrangement joins TRBV18 to TRBJ1-2, with D possibly matching TRBD1 (6 bases). Trimming left V 3 bases short and J 2 bases short, with 7 bases between. The germline V gene encodes CDR1 KGHSH and CDR2 LQKENI. The CDR3 has 13 residues. As DNA, the CDR3 is TGTGCCAGCTCACCGGACAGCAACTATGGCTACACCTTC. Translated, it gives CASSPDSNYGYTF.

This chain connects TRBV29-1 to TRBJ1-1; the D is unclear. Per the germline V gene, CDR1 is SQVTM and CDR2 is ANQGSEA. This CDR3 has 12 amino acids. The V and J ends lost 7 bases and 1 base respectively, with 10 bases between them. This CDR3 is CSGGWKNTEAFF. In nucleotides, the CDR3 is TGCAGCGGAGGGTGGAAGAACACTGAAGCTTTCTTT.

The chain joins TRBV5-5 to TRBJ2-3; TRBD1 aligns across 12 bases. Trimming removed 6 bases from V and 8 bases from J; junction bases left unmatched: 10. The CDR3 runs 15 residues. CDR1 SGHKS and CDR2 YYEKEE come from the germline V gene (reference sequence). The CDR3 nucleotides read TGTGCCAGCACCCAAACCGGGACAGGGGGCAGTACGCAGTATTTT. Its protein is CASTQTGTGGSTQYF.

J is TRBJ1-5 and V is TRBV18; possible D gene TRBD1, 5 bases. V was cut by 4 bases and J by 6 bases, with 16 bases left in between. There are 15 residues in the CDR3. The germline gives CDR1 KGHSH, CDR2 LQKENI. CDR3 loop: CASSQVQGEGQPQHF. The CDR3 DNA sequence: TGTGCCAGCTCACAGGTGCAGGGTGAAGGTCAGCCCCAGCATTTT.

This clone was seen once. Other DNA sequences from this sample encode an identical CDR3 as well. The rearrangement uses TRBV7-2 and TRBJ2-7, with 7 nucleotides matching TRBD2. Trimming at V came to 1 base and at J to 3 bases, leaving 3 bases not matched to a gene. Per the germline V gene, CDR1 is SGHTA and CDR2 is FQGNSA. The CDR3 sequence is 14 residues long. CDR3 coding DNA: TGTGCCAGCAGCTTAGGAGCGGGAAGCTACGAGCAGTACTTC. Translation gives CASSLGAGSYEQYF.

This chain joins TRBV6-1 and TRBJ1-4; 9 bases map to TRBD1. V lost 10 bases and J lost 8; bases outside the gene matches: 8. This CDR3 has 13 amino acids. In germline, CDR1 is MNHNS, CDR2 SASEGT. In DNA, the CDR3 is TGTGCCACTGGGGGGACAGGGCAGGAAAAACTGTTTTTT. It yields the protein CATGGTGQEKLFF.

The chain is built from TRBV5-1 and TRBJ2-3; D is perhaps TRBD1 (8 bases). The germline V gene encodes CDR1 SGHRS and CDR2 YFSETQ. V shed 6 bases and J shed 1 base, with 15 bases lying between them. This CDR3 region has 15 residues. The CDR3 sequence is CASIRGGQGTDTQYF. CDR3 in DNA: TGCGCCAGCATTCGCGGGGGACAGGGCACAGATACGCAGTATTTT. Together with reference TRBV5-1 and TRBJ2-3, the CDR3 gives the full variable domain: KAGVTQTPRYLIKTRGQQVTLSCSPISGHRSVSWYQQTPGQGLQFLFEYFSETQRNKGNFPGRFSGRQFSNSRSEMNVSTLELGDSALYLCASIRGGQGTDTQYFGPGTRLTVL.

This clone was detected once. This chain connects TRBV5-1 to TRBJ2-7; 7 nucleotides agree with TRBD1. Losses at the gene ends were 4 bases for V and 0 bases for J; bases not matched to a gene: 10. CDR3 size: 16 residues. Germline V gene lookup returns CDR1 SGHRS and CDR2 YFSETQ. The CDR3 is CASSISTGKSSYEQYF. The CDR3 DNA follows: TGCGCCAGCAGCATCTCGACAGGGAAGAGCTCCTACGAGCAGTACTTC.

V is TRBV7-8 and J is TRBJ2-4, with TRBD1 matching over 8 bases. With 1 base clipped from V and 9 bases from J, the junction kept 14 bases outside the gene matches. This CDR3 has 17 amino acids. CDR1 SGHVS and CDR2 FQNEAQ come from the germline V gene. CDR3 in DNA: TGTGCCAGCAGCTTAGGCCTGGATGGGACAGGTTTAGGCATTCAGTACTTC. Protein product: CASSLGLDGTGLGIQYF.

V and J are TRBV7-9 and TRBJ2-5; D gene ambiguous. Deletions cut 6 bases from V and 0 bases from J, with 14 bases between. Looked up from germline, CDR1 is SEHNR and CDR2 is FQNEAQ (reference sequence). CDR3 length: 15 residues. The CDR3 sequence is CASRPADVYQETQYF. CDR3 bases: TGTGCCAGCAGGCCGGCGGACGTGTACCAAGAGACCCAGTACTTC.

This sequence joins TRBV5-1 and TRBJ2-1; D may be TRBD2 (6 bases). Germline CDR1 and CDR2: SGHRS and YFSETQ. The CDR3 runs to 13 residues. The V and J ends lost 1 base and 10 bases respectively, with 12 bases between them. The chain's CDR3 is CASSLSQAGEQFF. CDR3 DNA: TGCGCCAGCAGCTTGTCACAGGCGGGGGAGCAGTTCTTC.

In this sample, this clone turned up once. The gene calls are TRBV28 and TRBJ1-2; a weak D match, TRBD1 (6 bases). Trimming shortened V by 2 bases and J by 3 bases, and 10 bases separated the two germline ends. This CDR3 has 14 residues. Germline-derived CDR1 and CDR2 are MDHEN and SYDVKM. For the CDR3, the DNA is TGTGCCAGCAGTTTAGGACAGACGGACTATGGCTACACCTTC. The encoded protein is CASSLGQTDYGYTF.

The rearrangement uses TRBV19 and TRBJ1-5; 10 bases are shared with TRBD1. J lost 1 base, V lost 6 bases, and 6 bases had no gene match. Germline values: CDR1 LNHDA, CDR2 SQIVND (reference sequence). CDR3 length: 16 amino acids. The DNA for the CDR3 is TGTGCCAGTAGGGGACAGGGGCGATGGAGCAATCAGCCCCAGCATTTT. This gives the protein CASRGQGRWSNQPQHF.